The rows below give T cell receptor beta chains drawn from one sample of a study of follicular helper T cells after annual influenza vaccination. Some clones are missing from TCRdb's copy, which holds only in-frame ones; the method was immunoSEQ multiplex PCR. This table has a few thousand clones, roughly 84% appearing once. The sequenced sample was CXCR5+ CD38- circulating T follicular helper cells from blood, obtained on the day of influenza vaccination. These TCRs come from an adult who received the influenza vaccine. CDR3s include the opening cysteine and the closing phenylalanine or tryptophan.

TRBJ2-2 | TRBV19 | CASSIRIVTGELFF
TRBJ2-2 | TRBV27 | CASSPTSGGAIGELFF
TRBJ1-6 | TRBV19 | CASSPPAAGGHSPLHF
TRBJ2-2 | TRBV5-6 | CASSLFSGAGELFF
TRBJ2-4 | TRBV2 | CASTPRAADIQYF
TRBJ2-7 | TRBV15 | CATSRERDRGYEQYF
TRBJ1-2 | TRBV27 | CASSLKTGYGYTF
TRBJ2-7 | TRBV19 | CASSTDRRPLLEQYF
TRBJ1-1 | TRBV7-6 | CASSLGPTEAFF
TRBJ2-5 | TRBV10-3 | CATRGEVQETQYF
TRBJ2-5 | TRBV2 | CASSVLGGAQETQYF
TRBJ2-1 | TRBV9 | CASSVGDSRANEQFF
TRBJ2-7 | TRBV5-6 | CASSLNSRVEFWGEQYF
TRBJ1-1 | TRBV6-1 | CASSDRGSLNTEAFF
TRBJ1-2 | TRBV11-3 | CASSLPPGAKGYTF
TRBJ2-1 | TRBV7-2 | CASSLAVAGRTYNEQFF
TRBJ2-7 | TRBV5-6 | CASSSSSGAVEQYF
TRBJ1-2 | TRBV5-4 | CASSVPRGLGYGYTF
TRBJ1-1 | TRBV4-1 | CASSQETGVSEAFF
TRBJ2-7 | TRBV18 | CASSPIGYEQYF
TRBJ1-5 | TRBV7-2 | CASSLATGNQPQHF
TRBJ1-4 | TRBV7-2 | CASSPRAQEKLFF
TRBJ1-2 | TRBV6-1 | CASSGQEGGYTF
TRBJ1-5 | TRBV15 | CATSRGTGVTVNQPQHF
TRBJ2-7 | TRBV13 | CASSLARTSGADGQYF
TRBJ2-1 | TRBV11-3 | CASQTGSSYNEQFF
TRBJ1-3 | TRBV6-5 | CASSYSMASGNTIYF
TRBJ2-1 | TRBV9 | CASSVEGAIYNEQFF
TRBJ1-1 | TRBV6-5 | CASSAGDRSSTEAFF
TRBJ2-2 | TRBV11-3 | CASSLGRQGVNTGELFF
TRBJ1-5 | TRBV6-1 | CASSQQGLRNQPQHF
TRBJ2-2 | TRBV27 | CASKTGAGELFF
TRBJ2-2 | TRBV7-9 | CASSSGLAGELFF
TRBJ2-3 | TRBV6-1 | CASGGSSTDTQYF
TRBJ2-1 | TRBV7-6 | CASSLAARAEQFF
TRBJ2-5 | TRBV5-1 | CASSFQGARETQYF
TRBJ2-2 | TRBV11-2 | CASSLDTNRGRELFF
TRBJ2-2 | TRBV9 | CASSGGAPYHAGELFF
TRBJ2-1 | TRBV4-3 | CASSQEWLAIPEQFF
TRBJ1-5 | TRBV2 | CASSEVQPGQAGVHF
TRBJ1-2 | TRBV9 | CASSLDGDGYTF
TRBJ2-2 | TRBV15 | CATRGDLNTGELFF
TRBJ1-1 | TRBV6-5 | CASSYYRDTEAFF
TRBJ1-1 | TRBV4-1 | CASSQDDREGEAFF
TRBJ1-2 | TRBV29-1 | CSVKSAGRVDCTF
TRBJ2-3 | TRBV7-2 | CASSLSGVPTDTQYF
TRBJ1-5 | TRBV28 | CASTTQGRGNQPQHF
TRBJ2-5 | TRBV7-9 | CASSWGVQETQYF
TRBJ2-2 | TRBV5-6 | CASSKTGTGRTGELFF
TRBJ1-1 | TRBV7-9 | CASGGPNTEAFF
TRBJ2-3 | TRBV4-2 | CASSQDMGGHTDTQYF
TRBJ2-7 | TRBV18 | CASSQGQGEQYF
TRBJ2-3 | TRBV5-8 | CASSLGTGASTDTQYF
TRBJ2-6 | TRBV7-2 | CASSLGTSGSGANVLTF
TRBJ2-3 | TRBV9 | CASSVGWGGSTDTQYF
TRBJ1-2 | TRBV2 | CASSQGTGGRGVYGYTF
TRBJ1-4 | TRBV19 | CASSTGLTNEKLFF
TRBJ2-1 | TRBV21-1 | CASSKVVPRGSRGDHNEQFF